These T cell receptor beta chains were read from a single sample in a study of blood T cell repertoires in COVID-19. The data were produced by immunoSEQ multiplex PCR, yet TCRdb's version contains in-frame clones alone and is incomplete. The sample records about 350,000 clones, about 88% being singletons. Sequencing was done on a sample of PBMCs or T cells enriched from blood (not recorded which). Every receptor here comes from a young woman who had recovered from COVID-19. The CDR3 runs from the conserved cysteine through the conserved F or W. The order of the fields is J gene, D gene, V gene, clone size, CDR3 DNA, CDR3 protein. A D gene is named only where the DNA matches it firmly. The size field is filled for only some rows; it gives once, few, many or a size class.

j_call: TRBJ1-5; d_call: -; v_call: TRBV6-5; clone_size: -; cdr3_nt: TGTGCCAGCAGCCAGGCTCGGAGCAATCAGCCCCAGCATTTT; cdr3_aa: CASSQARSNQPQHF
j_call: TRBJ2-5; d_call: -; v_call: TRBV4-1; clone_size: -; cdr3_nt: TGCGCCAGCAGCCAAGGGCAGGGCCCTCAAGAGACCCAGTACTTC; cdr3_aa: CASSQGQGPQETQYF
j_call: TRBJ1-6; d_call: -; v_call: TRBV6-5; clone_size: once; cdr3_nt: TGTGCCAGCACCCCTGGGCCCAATTCACCCCTCCACTTT; cdr3_aa: CASTPGPNSPLHF
j_call: TRBJ2-7; d_call: TRBD1; v_call: TRBV5-1; clone_size: once; cdr3_nt: TGCGCCAGCAGCTTGGGTCCCGGACAGGGTGGCGGCTACGAGCAGTACTTC; cdr3_aa: CASSLGPGQGGGYEQYF
j_call: TRBJ1-2; d_call: -; v_call: TRBV6-5; clone_size: -; cdr3_nt: TGTGCCAGCAGTTACTCGGCAGGTCTACTTGGCTACACCTTC; cdr3_aa: CASSYSAGLLGYTF
j_call: TRBJ1-2; d_call: TRBD1; v_call: TRBV9; clone_size: -; cdr3_nt: TGTGCCAGCAGCGACCCCGGACAGGGCGCTAACTATGGCTACACCTTC; cdr3_aa: CASSDPGQGANYGYTF
j_call: TRBJ2-2; d_call: TRBD1; v_call: TRBV5-1; clone_size: -; cdr3_nt: TGCGCCAGCAGCTTGAGTATTGGGGACAGCACCGGGGAGCTGTTTTTT; cdr3_aa: CASSLSIGDSTGELFF
j_call: TRBJ1-5; d_call: -; v_call: TRBV5-1; clone_size: -; cdr3_nt: TGCGCCAGCAGCTTTTCCGGTGGTGGCAATCAGCCCCAGCATTTT; cdr3_aa: CASSFSGGGNQPQHF
j_call: TRBJ1-5; d_call: -; v_call: TRBV3-1/TRBV3-2; clone_size: -; cdr3_nt: TGTGCCAGCAGCCAAGGAATTGATCGAGGGAAAGGTCAGCCCCAGCATTTT; cdr3_aa: CASSQGIDRGKGQPQHF
j_call: TRBJ2-7; d_call: TRBD2; v_call: TRBV7-6; clone_size: -; cdr3_nt: TGTGCCAGCAGCTTAGCCTTGGGGGGGAGAGGCTACGAGCAGTACTTC; cdr3_aa: CASSLALGGRGYEQYF
j_call: TRBJ2-5; d_call: TRBD2; v_call: TRBV5-8; clone_size: -; cdr3_nt: TGTGCCAGCAGCTTTTGGAGTAGCGGGGAAGAGACCCAGTACTTC; cdr3_aa: CASSFWSSGEETQYF
j_call: TRBJ1-5; d_call: -; v_call: TRBV19; clone_size: -; cdr3_nt: TGTGCCAGTAGTATAGTGACAGATCAGCCCCAGCATTTT; cdr3_aa: CASSIVTDQPQHF
j_call: TRBJ1-2; d_call: TRBD1; v_call: TRBV19; clone_size: -; cdr3_nt: TGTGCCAGTAGTATAGATCCGACAGGGCCGGCCTATGGCTACACCTTC; cdr3_aa: CASSIDPTGPAYGYTF
j_call: TRBJ2-5; d_call: TRBD1; v_call: TRBV7-9; clone_size: -; cdr3_nt: TGTGCCAGCACCATTCACAGGGGATCGGTGGGAGAGACCCAGTACTTC; cdr3_aa: CASTIHRGSVGETQYF
j_call: TRBJ2-7; d_call: -; v_call: TRBV30; clone_size: -; cdr3_nt: TGTGCCTGGAGTCTACAGGGATGGCAGTACTTC; cdr3_aa: CAWSLQGWQYF
j_call: TRBJ1-4; d_call: TRBD1; v_call: TRBV5-1; clone_size: -; cdr3_nt: TGCGCCAGCAGGCGGACAGGGGATGGAGATGAAAAACTGTTTTTT; cdr3_aa: CASRRTGDGDEKLFF
j_call: TRBJ2-5; d_call: -; v_call: TRBV5-1; clone_size: -; cdr3_nt: TGCGCCAGCAGCTTGGTAGGCAGCGTGGAGACCCAGTACTTC; cdr3_aa: CASSLVGSVETQYF
j_call: TRBJ1-5; d_call: -; v_call: TRBV28; clone_size: few; cdr3_nt: TGTGCCAGCAGAGATACCGCCCAGAGGTCCCGGCAGCCCCAGCATTTT; cdr3_aa: CASRDTAQRSRQPQHF
j_call: TRBJ1-2; d_call: TRBD1; v_call: TRBV28; clone_size: -; cdr3_nt: TGTGCCAGCAGCCTACAGGGGAACTATGGCTACACCTTC; cdr3_aa: CASSLQGNYGYTF
j_call: TRBJ2-1; d_call: -; v_call: TRBV29-1; clone_size: -; cdr3_nt: TGCAGCGTTGCAGTCAGGGTGAGGGTCAGGGGATGGGTGGGCCCCTCGTACAATGAGCAGTTCTTC; cdr3_aa: CSVAVRVRVRGWVGPSYNEQFF
j_call: TRBJ1-4; d_call: TRBD1; v_call: TRBV5-1; clone_size: -; cdr3_nt: TGCGCCAGCAGCGGGGACAGGCCTTACGGTGAAAAACTGTTTTTT; cdr3_aa: CASSGDRPYGEKLFF
j_call: TRBJ1-6; d_call: -; v_call: TRBV18; clone_size: -; cdr3_nt: TGTGCCAGCTCACCCGCGGGGAAGGATTCACCCCTCCACTTT; cdr3_aa: CASSPAGKDSPLHF
j_call: TRBJ2-7; d_call: -; v_call: TRBV13; clone_size: -; cdr3_nt: TGTGCCAGCAGCTTAGGGGCAGGAGGAACCTACGAGCAGTACTTC; cdr3_aa: CASSLGAGGTYEQYF
j_call: TRBJ2-3; d_call: -; v_call: TRBV29-1; clone_size: -; cdr3_nt: TGCAGCGTCCCCTCGGGACTTTCCGCCACAGATACGCAGTATTTT; cdr3_aa: CSVPSGLSATDTQYF
j_call: TRBJ2-1; d_call: TRBD1; v_call: TRBV3-1/TRBV3-2; clone_size: -; cdr3_nt: TGTGCCAGCAGCCACCCCGACAGGGGATCCTACAATGAGCAGTTCTTC; cdr3_aa: CASSHPDRGSYNEQFF
j_call: TRBJ1-6; d_call: -; v_call: TRBV6-5; clone_size: -; cdr3_nt: TGTGCCAGCAGTTACTCAGGGGCGGATAATTCACCCCTCCACTTT; cdr3_aa: CASSYSGADNSPLHF
j_call: TRBJ2-3; d_call: TRBD1; v_call: TRBV7-9; clone_size: -; cdr3_nt: TGTGCCAGCAGCTCTGCCGGGACAGGGCGCACAGATACGCAGTATTTT; cdr3_aa: CASSSAGTGRTDTQYF
j_call: TRBJ2-2; d_call: TRBD1; v_call: TRBV30; clone_size: once; cdr3_nt: TGTGCCTGGGACCCTCGGGACAGGGGGTACACCGGGGAGCTGTTTTTT; cdr3_aa: CAWDPRDRGYTGELFF
j_call: TRBJ1-2; d_call: -; v_call: TRBV5-6; clone_size: -; cdr3_nt: TGTGCCAGCAGCTTCAGGCTTGACGGCTACACCTTC; cdr3_aa: CASSFRLDGYTF
j_call: TRBJ1-3; d_call: -; v_call: TRBV29-1; clone_size: -; cdr3_nt: TGCAGCGTTGAAGATCTGGGCAACTCTGGAAACACCATATATTTT; cdr3_aa: CSVEDLGNSGNTIYF
j_call: TRBJ1-2; d_call: TRBD1; v_call: TRBV13; clone_size: few; cdr3_nt: TGTGCCAGCAGCTTAGGGGACAGGTCAGATGGCTACACCTTC; cdr3_aa: CASSLGDRSDGYTF
j_call: TRBJ2-2; d_call: TRBD2; v_call: TRBV7-9; clone_size: -; cdr3_nt: TGTGCCAGCACCCCGGGACTAGCGGGGGGGAGCGCCGGGGAGCTGTTTTTT; cdr3_aa: CASTPGLAGGSAGELFF
j_call: TRBJ2-1; d_call: -; v_call: TRBV5-4; clone_size: -; cdr3_nt: TGTGCCAGCAGCCTCACACGCTACAATGAGCAGTTCTTC; cdr3_aa: CASSLTRYNEQFF
j_call: TRBJ1-6; d_call: -; v_call: TRBV12-3/TRBV12-4; clone_size: -; cdr3_nt: TGTGCCAGCAGTTTAACAGGGATTTCACCCCTCCACTTT; cdr3_aa: CASSLTGISPLHF
j_call: TRBJ1-4; d_call: -; v_call: TRBV19; clone_size: few; cdr3_nt: TGTGCCAGCCGCCCCGGGCGGGCTAATGAAAAACTGTTTTTT; cdr3_aa: CASRPGRANEKLFF
j_call: TRBJ1-1; d_call: -; v_call: TRBV5-1; clone_size: -; cdr3_nt: TGCGCCAGCAGCTTACGGGAAGCAGACACTGAAGCTTTCTTT; cdr3_aa: CASSLREADTEAFF
j_call: TRBJ2-2; d_call: -; v_call: TRBV19; clone_size: few; cdr3_nt: TGTGCCAGTAGTCAGCCGACACCCCAGAGAACCGGGGAGCTGTTTTTT; cdr3_aa: CASSQPTPQRTGELFF
j_call: TRBJ2-1; d_call: TRBD2; v_call: TRBV6-5; clone_size: -; cdr3_nt: TGTGCCAGCAGTTATACTAGCGGGGGGAAAAATGAGCAGTTCTTC; cdr3_aa: CASSYTSGGKNEQFF
j_call: TRBJ2-7; d_call: TRBD1; v_call: TRBV6-5; clone_size: -; cdr3_nt: TGTGCCAGCAGTCTAGGGACAGTTAACGAGCAGTACTTC; cdr3_aa: CASSLGTVNEQYF
j_call: TRBJ2-1; d_call: TRBD2; v_call: TRBV4-1; clone_size: -; cdr3_nt: TGCGCCAGCAGCCAACTAGCGGGGGTGAACAATGAGCAGTTCTTC; cdr3_aa: CASSQLAGVNNEQFF
j_call: TRBJ1-1; d_call: -; v_call: TRBV7-9; clone_size: -; cdr3_nt: TGTGCCAGCAGCGTGAGTCGCGGGTCTGAAGCTTTCTTT; cdr3_aa: CASSVSRGSEAFF
j_call: TRBJ2-7; d_call: TRBD2; v_call: TRBV4-2; clone_size: -; cdr3_nt: TGTGCCAGCAGCCAAGATATTAGCGGGGGTCAGAGGAACGAGCAGTACTTC; cdr3_aa: CASSQDISGGQRNEQYF